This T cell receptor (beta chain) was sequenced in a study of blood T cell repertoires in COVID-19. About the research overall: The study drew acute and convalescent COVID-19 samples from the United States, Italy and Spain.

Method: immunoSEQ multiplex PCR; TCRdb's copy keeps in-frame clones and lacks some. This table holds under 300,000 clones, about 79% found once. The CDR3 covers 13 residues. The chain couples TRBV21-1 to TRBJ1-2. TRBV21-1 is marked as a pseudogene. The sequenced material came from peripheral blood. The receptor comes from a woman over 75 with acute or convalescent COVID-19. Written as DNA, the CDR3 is TGTGCCAGCAGCAAAGGCGGGGGCCGTGGCTACACCTTC. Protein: CASSKGGGRGYTF.